The 20 T cell receptor beta chains given below trace back to one sample, sequenced in a study of shared clonotypes between healthy human individuals. Terminally differentiated effector memory CD45RA+ cells were left out of the naive CD8 fraction, which was CD45RO-negative and positively selected for CCR7. Sequenced by immunoSEQ multiplex PCR; TCRdb stores in-frame clones only, minus some. The table records nearly 2 million clones, approximately 94% of them present only once. The source material was naive CD8+ T cells sorted from blood. Receptors originate from a young man in good health.

The genes are TRBV6-5 and TRBJ1-1; TRBD1 matches 7 bases. CDR1 MNHEY and CDR2 SVGAGI come from the germline V gene. This CDR3 comprises 12 residues. The junction had 5 bases not matched to a gene; V was cut back by 5 bases and J by 8 bases. This chain's CDR3 is CASSATGTEAFF. The CDR3 bases are TGTGCCAGCAGTGCGACAGGGACCGAAGCTTTCTTT.

The rearrangement joins TRBV4-1 to TRBJ2-7; a possible D gene is TRBD1 (6 bases). V lost 5 bases and J lost 3, with 23 bases in between. Germline V CDR1 and CDR2: MGHRA, YSYEKL. This CDR3 is built from 17 residues. The CDR3 DNA follows: TGCGCCAGCAGCTATAGACAGGTATCTGAGACCGACTACGAGCAGTACTTC. Translation: CASSYRQVSETDYEQYF.

The chain employs TRBV6-5 and TRBJ1-2, with TRBD1 matching 9 bases. Trimming cost V 6 bases and J 4 bases; bases outside gene matches: 6. The CDR3 runs 14 residues. Germline V CDR1 and CDR2: MNHEY, SVGAGI. The CDR3 sequence: CASRGDREAYGYTF. The DNA of the CDR3 is TGTGCCAGCAGAGGGGACAGGGAAGCCTATGGCTACACCTTC.

CDR3 nucleotides: TGTGCCAGTAGTCAGGGGTCCTATAATTCACCCCTCCACTTT. Protein product: CASSQGSYNSPLHF. The chain uses TRBV19 and TRBJ1-6; D is possibly TRBD1 (6 bases). The V and J ends lost 5 bases and 1 base respectively, with 6 bases between them. The CDR3 extends over 14 amino acids. Germline CDR1 reads LNHDA; CDR2 reads SQIVND (reference sequence).

The genes are TRBV28 and TRBJ1-2; no clear D gene. Germline V gene sequence: CDR1 MDHEN, CDR2 SYDVKM. V was pared by 0 bases and J by 5 bases, with 16 bases between. The CDR3 contains 16 residues. The CDR3 DNA reads as TGTGCCAGCAGTTTATGGGACGAAGCTTTTAGTTATGGCTACACCTTC. This translates into CASSLWDEAFSYGYTF.

This clone appeared once. V gene TRBV29-1 combines with J gene TRBJ2-3; D not certain. This CDR3 contains 16 residues. The V and J ends lost 3 bases and 2 bases respectively, with 18 bases between them. Germline CDR1 reads SQVTM; CDR2 reads ANQGSEA. The DNA for the CDR3 is TGCAGCGTTGAGGAAGGACGCCCAGGTCCCACAGATACGCAGTATTTT. Translated, it gives CSVEEGRPGPTDTQYF.

The chain links TRBV14 to TRBJ2-4; no clear D. CDR1 SGHDN and CDR2 FVKESK come from the germline V gene. This CDR3 is 13 amino acids long. V gave up 3 bases and J gave up 11 bases, with 14 bases separating them. The CDR3 region is CASSQMMDGLQYF. CDR3 coding DNA: TGTGCCAGCAGCCAGATGATGGACGGTCTTCAGTACTTC.

In regard to this clone: Other DNA sequences in the same sample also yield this CDR3. This chain connects TRBV2 to TRBJ2-7, with TRBD1 identical over 9 bases. The V gene's germline CDR1 is SNHLY and CDR2 FYNNEI. V was pared by 6 bases and J by 0 bases, with 3 bases of the junction left unmatched. This CDR3 is built from 14 residues. The CDR3, as DNA: TGTGCCAGCAGCGGGGGACAGGGCTCCTACGAGCAGTACTTC. It translates to CASSGGQGSYEQYF.

A remark on this clone: This same CDR3 is encoded by further DNA sequences in the sample. The rearrangement joins TRBV27 to TRBJ2-7, with D unclear. CDR3 size: 13 residues. V lost 4 bases and J lost 0, with 7 bases in between. CDR1 MNHEY and CDR2 SMNVEV come from the germline V gene (reference sequence). The CDR3 coding sequence is TGTGCCAGCAGTTCAGACACCTCCTACGAGCAGTACTTC. Its translation is CASSSDTSYEQYF.

The CDR3 is CASSYSLVDGYTF. CDR3 nucleotide sequence: TGTGCCAGCAGTTACTCGTTGGTGGATGGCTACACCTTC. The chain links TRBV6-5 to TRBJ1-2; D remains ambiguous. V was trimmed by 0 bases and J by 6 bases, leaving 8 bases between them. This CDR3 is 13 amino acids long. Germline-derived CDR1 and CDR2 are MNHEY and SVGAGI.

The chain links TRBV5-4 to TRBJ1-2; no clear D gene. Germline V gives CDR1 SGHNT, CDR2 YYREEE (reference sequence). V dropped 0 bases and J dropped 6 bases, with 6 bases sitting between them. The CDR3 runs to 12 residues. The CDR3 protein is CASSLGADGYTF. The DNA for the CDR3 is TGTGCCAGCAGCTTGGGGGCAGATGGCTACACCTTC. Looking up the rest from reference TRBV5-4 and TRBJ1-2 gives the full variable domain: ETGVTQSPTHLIKTRGQQVTLRCSSQSGHNTVSWYQQALGQGPQFIFQYYREEENGRGNFPPRFSGLQFPNYSSELNVNALELDDSALYLCASSLGADGYTFGSGTRLTVV.

This chain joins TRBV4-3 and TRBJ1-1; D not resolved. The CDR3 has 15 amino acids. CDR1 is LGHNA and CDR2 is YSLEER in the germline V gene. V lost 2 bases and J lost 1, with 11 bases in between. The CDR3 bases are TGCGCCAGCAGCCAACTTGCCTCGGGGAACACTGAAGCTTTCTTT. This encodes CASSQLASGNTEAFF.

The rearrangement uses TRBV27 and TRBJ1-1, with D possibly being TRBD1 (6 bases). There are 16 residues in the CDR3. Per the germline V gene, CDR1 is MNHEY and CDR2 is SMNVEV (reference sequence). V was trimmed by 0 bases and J by 4 bases, leaving 15 bases between them. CDR3 residues: CASSLSILQGTTEAFF. DNA of the CDR3: TGTGCCAGCAGTTTATCGATCCTACAGGGTACCACTGAAGCTTTCTTT.

The chain carries TRBV5-1 and TRBJ2-1; D is unresolved. Germline V CDR1 and CDR2: SGHRS, YFSETQ. Trimming left V 5 bases short and J 5 bases short, with 5 bases between. The CDR3 spans 11 residues. The CDR3 here is CASREDNEQFF. Here the CDR3 DNA reads TGCGCCAGCAGAGAGGACAATGAGCAGTTCTTC.

This rearrangement joins TRBV25-1 to TRBJ2-1; no clear D. CDR1 is MGHDK, CDR2 SYGVNS, per germline. V lost 4 bases and J lost 10, with 5 bases in between. The CDR3 length is 10 residues. In DNA, the CDR3 is TGTGCCAGCAGTGGAAGGGAGCAGTTCTTC. It is translated as CASSGREQFF. The full variable domain, its missing parts supplied by reference TRBV25-1 and TRBJ2-1, is EADIYQTPRYLVIGTGKKITLECSQTMGHDKMYWYQQDPGMELHLIHYSYGVNSTEKGDLSSESTVSRIRTEHFPLTLESARPSHTSQYLCASSGREQFFGPGTRLTVL.

The CDR3 reads CAIRPRTGTNKQETQYF. CDR3 nucleotides: TGTGCCATCAGACCCAGGACAGGTACCAATAAACAAGAGACCCAGTACTTC. The chain is built from TRBV10-3 and TRBJ2-5; 7 bases agree with TRBD1. CDR1 and CDR2 (germline): ENHRY, SYGVKD. This CDR3 is built from 17 residues. With V trimmed by 6 bases and J by 2 bases, 15 bases remained unmatched.

As for this clone: This same CDR3 is encoded by further DNA sequences in the sample. The chain recombines TRBV5-6 with TRBJ2-7; no clear D gene. This CDR3 is built from 13 residues. Trimming removed 2 bases at V and 1 base at J, with 7 bases between. Germline V gene data show CDR1 as SGHDT and CDR2 as YYEEEE. The CDR3 DNA follows: TGTGCCAGCAGCTTAGCACGGTCCTACGAGCAGTACTTC. This translates into CASSLARSYEQYF.

The chain recombines TRBV4-3 with TRBJ2-2; D is ambiguous. The CDR3 has 14 residues. The ends were cut back, 5 bases at V and 3 bases at J, with 10 bases in the middle. CDR1 and CDR2 (germline): LGHNA, YSLEER. The CDR3: CASSTRTYTGELFF. The CDR3 bases are TGCGCCAGCAGCACGCGGACGTACACCGGGGAGCTGTTTTTT.

The chain is built from TRBV4-2 and TRBJ2-1; the match to TRBD2 covers 13 bases. Per the germline V gene, CDR1 is LGHNA and CDR2 is YNFKEQ. The CDR3 is made up of 15 amino acids. J lost 4 bases, V lost 6 bases, and 3 bases had no gene match. The CDR3 spells CASRETSGGYNEQFF. The CDR3 DNA sequence: TGTGCCAGCAGGGAGACTAGCGGGGGGTACAATGAGCAGTTCTTC.

This clone appeared once. The chain couples TRBV14 to TRBJ2-5, with TRBD1 matching over 7 bases. With 3 bases clipped from V and 10 bases from J, the junction kept 11 bases outside the gene matches. Germline loops: CDR1 SGHDN, CDR2 FVKESK. The CDR3 consists of 14 residues. The CDR3 DNA reads as TGTGCCAGCAGCCATTTGGGACAGCTCGGTGACCAGTACTTC. It encodes CASSHLGQLGDQYF.